There are a few counts of the clone carrying this T cell receptor (beta chain). Sequencing used immunoSEQ multiplex PCR; TCRdb keeps in-frame clones, though not all of them. The sample has over 400,000 clones, less than 95% seen once. These data originate in a study of Ad26.COV2.S vaccination and SARS-CoV-2 variants. Treatment given: some 20 received Ad26.COV2.S at low or high dose, single or two shots; about five received placebo; per-sample allocation not given. It was on day 63 after the first vaccine or placebo injection that samples were taken. The V gene end was trimmed by 4 bases and the J gene end by 0 bases; junction bases not matched to a gene: 5. CDR1 and CDR2 from the germline V gene are SGHRS and YFSETQ. CDR3 length: 16 residues.

The rearrangement joins TRBV5-1 to TRBJ2-1; 9 bases agree with TRBD1. The sequence was collected from a person between 18 and 59 years old who received the Ad26.COV2.S COVID-19 vaccine or a placebo. The input for sequencing was peripheral blood, taken in a trial of Ad26.COV2.S vaccine versus placebo. CDR3 sequence (DNA): TGCGCCAGCAGCCTCACAGGGGGCCTCTCCTACAATGAGCAGTTCTTC. It is translated as CASSLTGGLSYNEQFF.